The present T cell receptor (beta chain) was sequenced within a study of cytomegalovirus exposure and HLA in healthy donors. Study-wide background: HLA-typed donors contributed some 83 million unique TCRs, which were held in an early data release. Of the donors genotyped, 398 in all, 65% to 90% fell in the Caucasian-associated ancestry cluster.

Primers: 60 Vbeta forward and 13 Jbeta reverse. Clones were sequenced by immunoSEQ multiplex PCR, and TCRdb holds only the in-frame ones, with some missing. Of around 270,000 clones listed, around 80% were seen once; the top ten hold roughly 0.31%. This clone was counted between two and nine times. As yet, its antigen is unknown. The study's findings and limits: The study flagged roughly 150 TCR beta chains as cytomegalovirus-associated. There was a cluster of highly shared sequence variants that was likely a sequencing artifact.

The sequence derives from a girl aged 2 to 9 in good health and CMV-seronegative. Material for sequencing was PBMCs.

The CDR3 sequence is CSVTPGTGYPYEQYF. In DNA form, the CDR3 reads TGCAGCGTTACCCCGGGGACAGGATATCCCTACGAGCAGTACTTC. The V and J genes are TRBV29-1 and TRBJ2-7; 8 bases line up with TRBD1. The CDR3 has 15 amino acids. Germline trimming cut 5 bases from V and 2 bases from J; bases unmatched to any gene: 11. Germline lookup yields CDR1 SQVTM and CDR2 ANQGSEA.